The clone carrying this T cell receptor beta chain was seen only once. Germline V lookup: CDR1 MNHNY, CDR2 SVGAGI (reference sequence). This CDR3 has 12 residues. The V end was cut by 4 bases, the J end by 3 bases, with 7 bases between. This entry comes from a study of technical replicates of blood from a few donors. Method: immunoSEQ multiplex PCR; TCRdb's copy keeps in-frame clones and lacks some. This table holds 60,000 to 85,000 clones, roughly 90% found once. The sequence derives from a human donor in good health. This chain links TRBV6-6 with TRBJ2-7; D unresolved. The sample consisted of T cells isolated from PBMCs. The DNA of the CDR3 is TGTGCCAGCAGTTCCGGAGTCTACGAGCAGTACTTC. Translated, it gives CASSSGVYEQYF.